The 12 T cell receptor beta chains below were found in one sample sequenced in a study of T-cell memory formation after mild COVID-19. Each CDR3 protein gets one entry after TCRdb re-called the 5' RACE reads with MiXCR. The sample has approximately 580,000 distinct CDR3 sequences; roughly 20% are singletons. Sequencing was carried out using PBMCs or a T cell subset sorted from them (not recorded which). All receptors come from an adult woman who had mild COVID-19 (a few samples of this study predate the infection). Cell type and time point are not known.

The rearrangement joins TRBV7-9 to TRBJ2-1, with 10 bases lining up with TRBD2. CDR3 length: 21 residues. The trim removed 5 bases at V and 9 bases at J, leaving 28 bases unmatched. In germline, CDR1 is SEHNR, CDR2 FQNEAQ (reference sequence). This chain's CDR3 is CASSKPPGQFSGRRGGSEQFF. DNA of the CDR3: TGTGCCAGCAGCAAACCGCCGGGACAGTTTAGCGGGAGGCGAGGTGGGAGTGAGCAGTTCTTC.

This clonotype showed up just a few times. The chain couples TRBV2 to TRBJ2-5; no firm D call. The CDR3 totals 11 residues. Germline CDR1 reads SNHLY; CDR2 reads FYNNEI. V lost 3 bases and J lost 7, with 6 bases in between. For the CDR3, the DNA is TGTGCCAGCAGTGATTTGGGGACCCAGTACTTC. This sequence encodes CASSDLGTQYF.

This clonotype was counted only a few times. This chain connects TRBV5-4 to TRBJ1-2, with 8 nucleotides matching TRBD1. CDR3 length: 14 residues. Germline V gives CDR1 SGHNT, CDR2 YYREEE (reference sequence). V trimming: 0 bases; J trimming: 6 bases; junction bases outside the gene matches: 4. CDR3 amino acids: CASSLGQGRDGYTF. The CDR3 coding sequence is TGTGCCAGCAGCTTGGGACAGGGGAGGGATGGCTACACCTTC.

The chain combines TRBV7-2 with TRBJ2-5; D remains ambiguous. This CDR3 has 14 amino acids. V gave up 5 bases and J gave up 5 bases, with 15 bases separating them. CDR1 SGHTA and CDR2 FQGNSA come from the germline V gene. Here the CDR3 DNA reads TGTGCCAGCAGCCCCCGGATGCTTGCGGAGACCCAGTACTTC. This encodes CASSPRMLAETQYF.

A few counts support this clonotype. CDR3 in amino acids: CASSQDNRLPISEQYF. CDR3 coding DNA: TGTGCCAGCAGCCAAGATAATCGACTTCCCATCTCCGAGCAGTACTTC. The V gene is TRBV14, the J gene TRBJ2-7; D is unclear. The CDR3 spans 16 residues. Germline CDR1 SGHDN, CDR2 FVKESK. V lost 0 bases and J 6 bases, leaving 18 bases between the germline ends.

V gene TRBV25-1 combines with J gene TRBJ1-2; D is perhaps TRBD1 (6 bases). V gave up 2 bases and J gave up 6 bases, with 10 bases separating them. Germline assignment: CDR1 MGHDK and CDR2 SYGVNS. This CDR3 has 13 residues. CDR3 in amino acids: CASSEQGINGYTF. The CDR3 DNA sequence: TGTGCCAGCAGTGAACAGGGGATTAATGGCTACACCTTC.

This clonotype has only a few counts. This chain uses TRBV28 with TRBJ2-5; 7 bases map to TRBD1. Trimming at V came to 8 bases and at J to 5 bases, leaving 11 bases not matched to a gene. Germline V gene data show CDR1 as MDHEN and CDR2 as SYDVKM. The CDR3 runs 14 residues. The DNA of the CDR3 is TGTGCCAGCTCAAAGGGCAGGGGGTGGGAGACCCAGTACTTC. Translation: CASSKGRGWETQYF.

V is TRBV5-1 and J is TRBJ2-7; 11 nucleotides match TRBD1. V was pared by 4 bases and J by 7 bases, with 7 bases of the junction left unmatched. The CDR3 length is 14 residues. In germline, CDR1 is SGHRS, CDR2 YFSETQ. The DNA of the CDR3 is TGCGCCAGCAGCGCCGGACAGGGGGCGGGTGAGCAGTACTTC. This encodes CASSAGQGAGEQYF.

The table lists this clonotype with many counts. The chain links TRBV5-1 to TRBJ2-1; no reliable D call. The CDR3 has 15 amino acids. In germline, CDR1 is SGHRS, CDR2 YFSETQ. Trimming shortened V by 4 bases and J by 7 bases, and 18 bases separated the two germline ends. CDR3 in amino acids: CASSQDDPRANEQFF. The CDR3 nucleotides are TGCGCCAGCAGCCAAGACGATCCTCGCGCAAATGAGCAGTTCTTC.

This clonotype has a handful of counts. The chain combines TRBV7-9 with TRBJ2-3, with 13 bases that match TRBD2. After removal of 5 bases from V and 0 bases from J, the junction contained 2 bases not matched to a gene. Germline values: CDR1 SEHNR, CDR2 FQNEAQ (reference sequence). This CDR3 is built from 16 residues. The CDR3, as DNA: TGTGCCAGCAGCGGACTAGCGGGGGCTAGCACAGATACGCAGTATTTT. Encoded protein: CASSGLAGASTDTQYF.

A few counts support this clonotype. The chain couples TRBV20-1 to TRBJ2-7; perhaps TRBD2 as D (6 bases). Between the trimmed V and J ends, which lost 2 bases and 2 bases, there was a span of 13 bases. Germline V gene lookup returns CDR1 DFQATT and CDR2 SNEGSKA (reference sequence). The CDR3 spans 14 residues. The CDR3 nucleotides read TGCAGTGCTAGAAGGCGGGATGGCCCCTACGAGCAGTACTTC. Protein: CSARRRDGPYEQYF.

The CDR3 nucleotides are TGTGCCATCAGTTCTGGCCAATTTGAGCAGTTCTTC. Its translation is CAISSGQFEQFF. This chain joins TRBV10-3 and TRBJ2-1; D remains unclear. Between the trimmed V and J ends, which lost 5 bases and 9 bases, there was a span of 11 bases. This CDR3 has 12 amino acids. Germline V gives CDR1 ENHRY, CDR2 SYGVKD.